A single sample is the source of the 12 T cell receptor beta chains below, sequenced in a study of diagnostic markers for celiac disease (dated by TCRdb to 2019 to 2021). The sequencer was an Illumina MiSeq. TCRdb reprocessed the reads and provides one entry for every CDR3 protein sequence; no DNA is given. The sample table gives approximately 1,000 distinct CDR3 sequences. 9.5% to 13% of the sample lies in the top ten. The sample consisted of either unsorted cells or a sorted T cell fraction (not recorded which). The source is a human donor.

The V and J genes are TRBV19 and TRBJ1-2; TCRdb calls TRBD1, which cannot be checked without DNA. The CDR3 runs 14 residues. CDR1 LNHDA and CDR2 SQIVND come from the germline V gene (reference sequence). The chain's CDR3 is CASSIPGHLYGYTF.

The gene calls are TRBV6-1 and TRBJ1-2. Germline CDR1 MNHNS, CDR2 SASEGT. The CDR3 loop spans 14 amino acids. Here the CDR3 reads CASSELTANYGYTF.

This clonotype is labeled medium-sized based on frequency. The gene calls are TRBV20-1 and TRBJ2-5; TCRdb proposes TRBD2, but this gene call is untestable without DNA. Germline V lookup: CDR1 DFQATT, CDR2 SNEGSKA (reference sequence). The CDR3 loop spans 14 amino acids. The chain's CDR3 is CSATSGGVGETQYF.

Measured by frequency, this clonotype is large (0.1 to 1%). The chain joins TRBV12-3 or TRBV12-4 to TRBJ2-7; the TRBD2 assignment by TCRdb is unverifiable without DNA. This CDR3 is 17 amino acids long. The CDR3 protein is CASSFGTRTSGGYEQYF.

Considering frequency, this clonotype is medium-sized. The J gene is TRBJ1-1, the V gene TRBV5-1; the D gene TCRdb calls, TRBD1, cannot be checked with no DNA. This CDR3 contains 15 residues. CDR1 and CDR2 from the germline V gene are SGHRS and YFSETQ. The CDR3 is CASSLTGDMSTEAFF.

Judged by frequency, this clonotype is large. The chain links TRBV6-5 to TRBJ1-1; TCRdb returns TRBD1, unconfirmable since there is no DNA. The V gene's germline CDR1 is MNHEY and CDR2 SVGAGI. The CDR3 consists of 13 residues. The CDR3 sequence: CASRLPGNTEAFF.

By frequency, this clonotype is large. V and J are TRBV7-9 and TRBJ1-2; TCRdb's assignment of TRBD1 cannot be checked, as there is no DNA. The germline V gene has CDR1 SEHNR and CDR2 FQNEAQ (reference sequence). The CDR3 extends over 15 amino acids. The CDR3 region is CASSQVGQVFDGYTF.

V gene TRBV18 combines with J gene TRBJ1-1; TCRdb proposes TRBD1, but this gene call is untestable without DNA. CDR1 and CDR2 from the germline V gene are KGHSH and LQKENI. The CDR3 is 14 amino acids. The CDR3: CASSPQGRNTEAFF.

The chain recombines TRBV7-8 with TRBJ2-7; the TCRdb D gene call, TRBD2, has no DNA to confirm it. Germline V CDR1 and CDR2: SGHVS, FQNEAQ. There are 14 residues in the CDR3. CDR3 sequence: CASSLGTLSYEQYF.

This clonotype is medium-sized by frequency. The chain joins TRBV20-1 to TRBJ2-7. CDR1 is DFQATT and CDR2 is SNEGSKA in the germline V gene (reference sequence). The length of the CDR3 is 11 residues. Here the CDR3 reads CSARVVNEQYF.

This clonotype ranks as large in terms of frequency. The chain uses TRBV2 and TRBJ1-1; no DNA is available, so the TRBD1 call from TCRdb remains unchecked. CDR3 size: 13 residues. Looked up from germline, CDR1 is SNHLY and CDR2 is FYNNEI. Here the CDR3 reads CASSRTGSREAFF.

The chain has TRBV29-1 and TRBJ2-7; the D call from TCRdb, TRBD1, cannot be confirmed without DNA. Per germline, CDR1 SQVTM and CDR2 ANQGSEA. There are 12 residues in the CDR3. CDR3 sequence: CSAGDSVYEQYF.